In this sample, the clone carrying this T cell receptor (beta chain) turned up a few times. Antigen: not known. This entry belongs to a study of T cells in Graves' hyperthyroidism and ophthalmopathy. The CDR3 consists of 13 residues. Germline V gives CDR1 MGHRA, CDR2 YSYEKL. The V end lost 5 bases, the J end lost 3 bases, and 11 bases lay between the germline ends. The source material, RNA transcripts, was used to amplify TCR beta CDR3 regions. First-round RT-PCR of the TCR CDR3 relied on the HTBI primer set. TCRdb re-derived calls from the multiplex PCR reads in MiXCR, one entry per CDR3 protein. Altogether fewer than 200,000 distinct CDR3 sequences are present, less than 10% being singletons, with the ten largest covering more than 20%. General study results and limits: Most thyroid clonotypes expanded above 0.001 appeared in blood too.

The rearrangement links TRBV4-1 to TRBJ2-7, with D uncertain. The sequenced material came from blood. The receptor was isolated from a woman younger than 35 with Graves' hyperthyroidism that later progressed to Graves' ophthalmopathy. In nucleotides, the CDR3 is TGCGCCAGCAGCATGGTCGCAAACTACGAGCAGTACTTC. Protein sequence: CASSMVANYEQYF.